The text below deals with one TCR beta chain. Its matching antigen is unknown. Germline CDR1 is LGHDT and CDR2 is YNNKEL (reference sequence). The CDR3 consists of 14 residues. Trimming removed 1 base at V and 1 base at J, with 7 bases between. Unique molecular identifiers had been added to the TCR beta cDNA libraries. TCRdb reanalysed the PCR reads using MiXCR and keeps one entry per CDR3 protein. The sample holds 700,000 to 900,000 distinct CDR3 sequences, 40% to 55% seen once. These data come from a study of post-analysis software for immune sequencing data. Study-level information: Relapsing-remitting, secondary progressive and progressive-relapsing forms made up the multiple sclerosis disease courses. Study outcomes and limitations: With TRBV5-6, TRBV5-1 and TRBV20-1 included, 5 or 6 TRBV segments were more frequent in patients than in controls.

The receptor was derived from a girl aged 10 to 17 with multiple sclerosis. Sample: blood. This chain links TRBV3-1 with TRBJ1-2; D gene uncertain. The CDR3 nucleotides are TGTGCCAGCAGCCAAGGTGGAGGTAACTATGGCTACACCTTC. Its protein product is CASSQGGGNYGYTF.